This is a list of T cell receptor beta chains from one sample in a study of PD-L1 blockade in urothelial cancer. This table comes from immunoSEQ multiplex PCR, and its TCRdb copy is limited to in-frame clones, with some not included. The sample includes tens of thousands of clones, around nine tenths of them seen just once. Sample: PBMCs, taken around atezolizumab (anti-PD-L1) treatment. The receptors stem from a man between 60 and 70 years old with urothelial cancer. The CDR3 runs from the conserved cysteine through the conserved F or W. The D gene is left open where the match is weak. For some rows the clone size is stated as once, few or many, or as a class when expanded; others skip it.

clone_size: NA
v_call: TRBV27
d_call: NA
j_call: TRBJ1-5
cdr3_aa: CASKQGLGNQPQHF
cdr3_nt: TGTGCCAGTAAGCAGGGCCTGGGCAATCAGCCCCAGCATTTT

clone_size: NA
v_call: TRBV19
d_call: NA
j_call: TRBJ2-1
cdr3_aa: CASSPVASGRTNEQFF
cdr3_nt: TGTGCCAGTAGTCCAGTGGCAAGCGGCAGGACTAATGAGCAGTTCTTC

clone_size: few
v_call: TRBV30
d_call: NA
j_call: TRBJ1-5
cdr3_aa: CAWSGSNQPQHF
cdr3_nt: TGTGCCTGGAGCGGGAGCAATCAGCCCCAGCATTTT

clone_size: NA
v_call: TRBV13
d_call: TRBD1
j_call: TRBJ2-1
cdr3_aa: CASSQSRTGGNEQFF
cdr3_nt: TGTGCCAGCAGCCAGAGTCGGACAGGCGGCAATGAGCAGTTCTTC

clone_size: NA
v_call: TRBV10-3
d_call: TRBD1
j_call: TRBJ2-3
cdr3_aa: CAISPGDRGLTDTQYF
cdr3_nt: TGTGCCATCAGTCCCGGGGACAGGGGCCTCACAGATACGCAGTATTTT

clone_size: NA
v_call: TRBV15
d_call: NA
j_call: TRBJ1-3
cdr3_aa: CATSRSDSYSGNTIYF
cdr3_nt: TGTGCCACCAGCAGATCGGACAGTTACTCTGGAAACACCATATATTTT

clone_size: once
v_call: TRBV19
d_call: TRBD2
j_call: TRBJ2-2
cdr3_aa: CASRRNIGAGTGELFF
cdr3_nt: TGTGCCAGTCGGCGTAACATTGGAGCGGGGACCGGGGAGCTGTTTTTT

clone_size: NA
v_call: TRBV28
d_call: NA
j_call: TRBJ2-6
cdr3_aa: CASSRSGANVLTF
cdr3_nt: TGTGCCAGCAGCCGCTCTGGGGCCAACGTCCTGACTTTC

clone_size: NA
v_call: TRBV6-5
d_call: TRBD2
j_call: TRBJ2-1
cdr3_aa: CASSYSGLAGVNEQFF
cdr3_nt: TGTGCCAGCAGTTACTCGGGATTAGCGGGAGTCAATGAGCAGTTCTTC

clone_size: NA
v_call: TRBV20-1
d_call: NA
j_call: TRBJ2-7
cdr3_aa: CSARQQIEQYF
cdr3_nt: TGCAGTGCTAGGCAACAGATCGAGCAGTACTTC

clone_size: NA
v_call: TRBV5-4
d_call: TRBD2
j_call: TRBJ2-7
cdr3_aa: CASSSLTGTSGYEQYF
cdr3_nt: TGTGCCAGCAGCAGCCTTACCGGGACTAGCGGCTACGAGCAGTACTTC

clone_size: medium-sized
v_call: TRBV19
d_call: TRBD1
j_call: TRBJ1-5
cdr3_aa: CASSPRTGFGQPQHF
cdr3_nt: TGTGCCAGTAGTCCACGGACAGGGTTTGGTCAGCCCCAGCATTTT

clone_size: few
v_call: TRBV25-1
d_call: NA
j_call: TRBJ1-1
cdr3_aa: CTLEKRMNTEAFF
cdr3_nt: TGTACCTTGGAGAAACGGATGAACACTGAAGCTTTCTTT

clone_size: NA
v_call: TRBV7-9
d_call: TRBD1
j_call: TRBJ1-5
cdr3_aa: CASSRQGGQPQHF
cdr3_nt: TGTGCCAGCAGCAGACAGGGAGGTCAGCCCCAGCATTTT

clone_size: NA
v_call: TRBV7-2
d_call: TRBD1
j_call: TRBJ1-1
cdr3_aa: CAGFQGGGAEAFF
cdr3_nt: TGTGCCGGCTTTCAAGGGGGCGGTGCTGAAGCTTTCTTT

clone_size: NA
v_call: TRBV7-2
d_call: NA
j_call: TRBJ1-2
cdr3_aa: CASSLGPGVETYGYTF
cdr3_nt: TGTGCCAGCAGCTTAGGCCCAGGGGTCGAGACCTATGGCTACACCTTC

clone_size: NA
v_call: TRBV2
d_call: TRBD1
j_call: TRBJ1-1
cdr3_aa: CASSVQGTNTEAFF
cdr3_nt: TGTGCCAGCAGTGTACAGGGGACGAACACTGAAGCTTTCTTT

clone_size: NA
v_call: TRBV18
d_call: NA
j_call: TRBJ1-5
cdr3_aa: CASSPGASNQPQHF
cdr3_nt: TGTGCCAGCTCACCAGGGGCGAGCAATCAGCCCCAGCATTTT

clone_size: NA
v_call: TRBV4-1
d_call: NA
j_call: TRBJ2-7
cdr3_aa: CASSQEPGADEQYF
cdr3_nt: TGCGCCAGCAGCCAAGAGCCAGGGGCGGACGAGCAGTACTTC

clone_size: NA
v_call: TRBV6-6
d_call: TRBD1
j_call: TRBJ1-2
cdr3_aa: CASSPQDRTYGYTF
cdr3_nt: TGTGCCAGCAGTCCCCAGGACAGGACCTATGGCTACACCTTC

clone_size: NA
v_call: TRBV6-5
d_call: NA
j_call: TRBJ2-7
cdr3_aa: CASSYSIGGEQYF
cdr3_nt: TGTGCCAGCAGTTACTCGATCGGCGGAGAGCAGTACTTC

clone_size: once
v_call: TRBV9
d_call: NA
j_call: TRBJ2-7
cdr3_aa: CASSVGGSQEQGFYEQYF
cdr3_nt: TGTGCCAGCAGCGTAGGAGGTAGTCAAGAACAGGGTTTCTACGAGCAGTACTTC

clone_size: NA
v_call: TRBV6-1
d_call: NA
j_call: TRBJ2-7
cdr3_aa: CASSGGGSFSYEQYF
cdr3_nt: TGTGCCAGCAGTGGGGGCGGATCTTTCTCCTACGAGCAGTACTTC

clone_size: NA
v_call: TRBV4-1
d_call: TRBD1
j_call: TRBJ2-5
cdr3_aa: CASSPPRDRGPETQYF
cdr3_nt: TGCGCCAGCAGCCCTCCTCGGGACAGGGGACCGGAGACCCAGTACTTC